The sequence of this T cell receptor (beta chain) was determined in a study of blood T cell repertoires in COVID-19. Study summary: Specimens from acute and convalescent COVID-19 originated in the United States, Italy and Spain. T cells, B-cell-depleted T cells, or PBMCs provided the cDNA or gDNA that served as material.

In the source study's methods: Amplification with reference gene primers provided the estimates of nucleated cell counts. Assay: immunoSEQ multiplex PCR; the TCRdb copy retains only in-frame clones and omits some. That table furnishes V, J and clone size, whereas the DNA furnished D and trimming. Of hundreds of thousands of clones in the sample, about 88% were seen once. CDR3 length equals 14 residues. Looked up from germline, CDR1 is LGHDT and CDR2 is YNNKEL (reference sequence). Trimming removed 6 bases at V and 0 bases at J, with 8 bases between. Source material: peripheral blood. The gene calls are TRBV3-1 (or the pseudogene TRBV3-2) and TRBJ1-4; D gene ambiguous. The sequence derives from a woman between 40 and 50 years old who had recovered from COVID-19. The CDR3 protein is CASRRLATNEKLFF. CDR3 in DNA: TGTGCCAGCAGACGACTTGCAACTAATGAAAAACTGTTTTTT.